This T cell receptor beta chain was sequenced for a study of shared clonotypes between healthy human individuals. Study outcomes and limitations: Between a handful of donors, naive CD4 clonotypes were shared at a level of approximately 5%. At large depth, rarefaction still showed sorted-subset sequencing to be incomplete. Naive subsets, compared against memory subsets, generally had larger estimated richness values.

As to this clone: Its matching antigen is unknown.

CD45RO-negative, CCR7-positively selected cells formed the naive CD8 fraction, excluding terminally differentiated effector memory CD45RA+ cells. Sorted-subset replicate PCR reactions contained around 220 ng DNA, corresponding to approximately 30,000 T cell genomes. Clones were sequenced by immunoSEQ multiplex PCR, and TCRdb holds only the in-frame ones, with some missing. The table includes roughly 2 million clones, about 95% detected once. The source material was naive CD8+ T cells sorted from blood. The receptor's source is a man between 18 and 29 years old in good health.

In DNA, the CDR3 is TGTGCCAGCAGCGATGGGACAGGTGGCACTGAAGCTTTCTTT. Translated, it gives CASSDGTGGTEAFF. The chain uses TRBV9 and TRBJ1-1; 8 positions match TRBD1. From germline, CDR1 is SGDLS and CDR2 YYNGEE. J lost 4 bases, V lost 3 bases, and 5 bases had no gene match. This CDR3 is built from 14 residues.